This TCR beta chain was retrieved from a study of shared T cell receptors in the human thymus. The germline CDR1 and CDR2 sequences are SGHAT and FQDESV (reference sequence). This CDR3 comprises 17 residues. The V end was cut by 5 bases, the J end by 6 bases, with 20 bases between. Generated by immunoSEQ multiplex PCR, the TCRdb table keeps only in-frame clones and is missing some. The repertoire includes some 640,000 clones, about 87% of them detected once, and roughly 0.0089% sits in the top ten. The same data also contributed to another study, on human thymus T cells. That publication notes: Gene usage for V and J segments appeared biased in thymic and blood repertoires. Related research reported highly overlapping thymic repertoires among unrelated individuals.

This receptor was identified in a boy in the first two years of life with a congenital heart defect. V and J are TRBV11-1 and TRBJ1-6; perhaps TRBD1 as D (6 bases). The sequenced sample consisted of thymocytes. The CDR3 DNA sequence: TGTGCCAGCAGCCTAACCGCAGGGGACGGGTGTAATTCACCCCTCCACTTT. The encoded protein is CASSLTAGDGCNSPLHF.